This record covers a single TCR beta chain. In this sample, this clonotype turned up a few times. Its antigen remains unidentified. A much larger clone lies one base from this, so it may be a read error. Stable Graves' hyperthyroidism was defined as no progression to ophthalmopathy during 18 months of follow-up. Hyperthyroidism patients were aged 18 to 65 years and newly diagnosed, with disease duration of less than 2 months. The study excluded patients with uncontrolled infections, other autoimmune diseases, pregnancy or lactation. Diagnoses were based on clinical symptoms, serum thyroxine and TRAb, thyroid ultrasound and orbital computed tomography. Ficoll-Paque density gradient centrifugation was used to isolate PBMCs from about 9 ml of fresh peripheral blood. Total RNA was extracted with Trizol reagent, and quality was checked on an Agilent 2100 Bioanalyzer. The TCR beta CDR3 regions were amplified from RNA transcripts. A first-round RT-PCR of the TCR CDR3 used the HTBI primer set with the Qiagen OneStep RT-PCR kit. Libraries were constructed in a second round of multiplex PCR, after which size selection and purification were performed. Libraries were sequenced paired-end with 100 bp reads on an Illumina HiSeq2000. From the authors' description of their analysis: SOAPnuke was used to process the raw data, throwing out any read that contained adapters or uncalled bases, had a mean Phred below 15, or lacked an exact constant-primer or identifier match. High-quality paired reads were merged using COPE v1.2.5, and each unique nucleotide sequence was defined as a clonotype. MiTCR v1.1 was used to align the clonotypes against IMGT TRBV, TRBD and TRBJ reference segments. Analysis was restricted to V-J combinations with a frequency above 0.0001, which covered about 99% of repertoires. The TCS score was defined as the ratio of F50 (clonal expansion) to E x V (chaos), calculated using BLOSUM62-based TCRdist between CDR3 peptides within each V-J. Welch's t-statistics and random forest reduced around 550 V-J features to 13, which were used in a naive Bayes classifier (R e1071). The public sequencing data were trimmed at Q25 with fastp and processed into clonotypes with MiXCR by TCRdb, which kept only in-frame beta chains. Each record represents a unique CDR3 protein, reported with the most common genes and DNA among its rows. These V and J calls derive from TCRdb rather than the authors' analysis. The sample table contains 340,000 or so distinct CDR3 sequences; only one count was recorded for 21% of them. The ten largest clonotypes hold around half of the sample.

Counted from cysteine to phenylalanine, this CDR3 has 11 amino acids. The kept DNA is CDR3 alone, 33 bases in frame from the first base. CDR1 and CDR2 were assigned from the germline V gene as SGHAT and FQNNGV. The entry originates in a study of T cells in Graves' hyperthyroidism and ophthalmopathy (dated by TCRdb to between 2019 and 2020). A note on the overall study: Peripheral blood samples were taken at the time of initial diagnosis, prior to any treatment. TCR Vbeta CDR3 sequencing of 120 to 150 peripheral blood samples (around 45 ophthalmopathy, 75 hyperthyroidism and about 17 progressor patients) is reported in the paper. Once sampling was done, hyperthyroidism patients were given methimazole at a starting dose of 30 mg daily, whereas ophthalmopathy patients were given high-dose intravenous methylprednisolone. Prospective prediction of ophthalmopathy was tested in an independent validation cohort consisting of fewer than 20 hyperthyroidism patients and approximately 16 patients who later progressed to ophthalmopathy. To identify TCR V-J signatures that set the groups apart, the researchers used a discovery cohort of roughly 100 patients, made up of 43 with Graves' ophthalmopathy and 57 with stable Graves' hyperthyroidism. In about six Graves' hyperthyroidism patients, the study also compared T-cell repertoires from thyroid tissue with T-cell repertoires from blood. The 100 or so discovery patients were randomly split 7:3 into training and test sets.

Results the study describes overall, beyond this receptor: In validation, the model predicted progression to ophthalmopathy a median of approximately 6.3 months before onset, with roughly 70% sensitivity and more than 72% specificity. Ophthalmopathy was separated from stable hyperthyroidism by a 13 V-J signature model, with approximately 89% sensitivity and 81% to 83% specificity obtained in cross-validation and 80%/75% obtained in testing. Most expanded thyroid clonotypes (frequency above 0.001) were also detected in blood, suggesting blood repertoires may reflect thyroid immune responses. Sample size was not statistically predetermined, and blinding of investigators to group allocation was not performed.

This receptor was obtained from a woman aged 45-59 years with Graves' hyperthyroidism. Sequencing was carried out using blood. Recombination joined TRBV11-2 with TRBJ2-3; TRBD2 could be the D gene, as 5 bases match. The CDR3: CDSSPDYTQYF. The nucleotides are TGTGACAGCAGCCCGGACTATACGCAGTATTTT.